The source of this T cell receptor (beta chain) is a study of T cell responses to AZD1222 COVID-19 vaccine (dated by TCRdb to the early 2020s). General notes on the study: AZD1222 recipients whose second dose came at about 4 weeks and those whose second dose came at about 12 weeks were combined into one group, since spike-specific TCR depth and breadth did not differ between the two schedules. TCR sequencing was performed for approximately 240 trial participants, of whom about 200 were given two doses of AZD1222 and about 25 were given two doses of MenACWY control vaccine. Enrollment into the trials was organized by age into subgroups of 18-55, 56-69 and 70-plus years, and those subgroups contained about 160, 30 and 59 TCR-sequenced participants, respectively. What the authors observed across the whole study: In the small 56-69-year group, the increase in depth fell short of significance, most likely because of low power. Only 5 to 7 AZD1222 recipients were SARS-CoV-2 seropositive at baseline, limiting conclusions about previously exposed vaccinees. Reportedly, close to half of the unique spike-specific TCRs recognized epitopes lying outside the regions that are mutated in the B.1.351 and B.1.1.7 variants. After two AZD1222 doses, both the breadth and the depth of spike-specific TCRs were significantly higher than at day 0 and than in MenACWY recipients. No day 14 peak-response samples were available, so repertoires were characterized only after the peak T cell response. CD4 TCRs associated with the vaccine covered the entire spike protein, and the dominant responses were in regions 160-218 and 743-854. Participants were mostly white British, with more females than males. The authors suggested clonal diversity may have been underestimated.

The intended sense of this specimen's time point label: baseline before first vaccination. Vaccinee samples were obtained from the UK trials COV001 and COV002, which included a single-blind randomized controlled phase 2/3 trial of AZD1222 (ChAdOx1 nCoV-19) in healthy adults. For TCRbeta chain sequencing, PBMC samples were collected from trial participants at day 0 and at day 28 after the second dose. Turning to this clone: Which antigen it targets is not known. Base qualities are not provided; no much larger clone lies one nucleotide away.

The CDR3 regions of human TCRbeta chains were analyzed by immunosequencing. The original methods were these. TCRs in the repertoires were compared against a reference library of SARS-CoV-2-specific TCRs that had been generated with the MIRA antigen-specificity platform. Breadth was defined as the fraction of unique TCRs that were SARS-CoV-2-associated, and depth was defined as the fraction of total T cells that were SARS-CoV-2-associated. Using the MIRA data, each spike-specific TCR was mapped to the spike region that the TCR reacts to and placed in a CD4 or CD8 class. Log10-transformed breadth and depth values were compared by one-way ANOVA with Sidak's multiple comparisons tests. Entries here come from immuneACCESS through TCRdb and include only in-frame sequences with V and J called. Some clones fail to appear in such tables; in the studies checked, an unresolved V gene covers under half of the shortfall, and the cause of the remainder is unknown. V and J calls plus clone size are reproduced from that table; the DNA served to infer D and trimming. The sample profile shows around 100,000 clones; 90% of them were found once. 1% to 1.5% of the sample belongs to the ten largest clones.

Material: peripheral blood, obtained on day 0 of AZD1222 vaccination. The origin of this receptor is an adult in good health.

The base sequence is TGCGCCAGCAGCCGGACCGGTAACGATCAGCCCCAGCATTTT. Translated, it gives CASSRTGNDQPQHF. This chain joins TRBV5-1 to TRBJ1-5; the D gene is unclear. The CDR3 numbers 14 residues from cysteine through phenylalanine. Here the CDR3 DNA is all that survives: 42 bases in frame from base 1. As encoded in the germline V gene, CDR1 is SGHRS while CDR2 is YFSETQ. V lost 4 bases and J lost 5 bases; the stretch between them is 13 bases long.